The clone carrying this T cell receptor beta chain was counted ten times or more. Its antigen is undetermined. This entry comes from a study of molecular identifiers for immune sequencing clone quantification. Across the study: Within a replicate experiment, RNA obtained from either roughly 20,000 or 100,000 naive CD8 cells was divided into five aliquots, and four of those aliquots were then sequenced. Findings and caveats of the study: Highly expanded clone sizes could be underestimated through barcode sharing by identical TCR molecules.

Previously described methods and listed TCR primers were employed for the bulk TCR libraries. One entry per CDR3 protein results from TCRdb running MiXCR on the PCR reads. The repertoire holds over 600,000 distinct CDR3 sequences, about 20% seen once, with around 0.86% in the top ten. The receptor was isolated from a human donor in good health. Some libraries in this study had Jurkat cell RNA spiked in. The sample consisted of naive CD8+ T cells from blood, with Jurkat cell RNA spiked in. Subset given: FACS-sorted CD8+CD4-CCR7+CD45RA+ naive T cells.

The CDR3 nucleotides are TGTGCCAGCACCCATAGTAGGGACCGGGAGACCCAGTACTTC. Translating gives CASTHSRDRETQYF. The rearrangement uses TRBV7-9 and TRBJ2-5; possibly TRBD1 or TRBD2 for D (5 bases each). This CDR3 spans 14 amino acids. Trimming removed 7 bases at V and 5 bases at J, with 17 bases between. From germline, CDR1 is SEHNR and CDR2 FQNEAQ (reference sequence). The variable domain in full, completed from reference TRBV7-9 and TRBJ2-5, reads DTGVSQNPRHKITKRGQNVTFRCDPISEHNRLYWYRQTLGQGPEFLTYFQNEAQLEKSRLLSDRFSAERPKGSFSTLEIQRTEQGDSAMYLCASTHSRDRETQYFGPGTRLLVL.